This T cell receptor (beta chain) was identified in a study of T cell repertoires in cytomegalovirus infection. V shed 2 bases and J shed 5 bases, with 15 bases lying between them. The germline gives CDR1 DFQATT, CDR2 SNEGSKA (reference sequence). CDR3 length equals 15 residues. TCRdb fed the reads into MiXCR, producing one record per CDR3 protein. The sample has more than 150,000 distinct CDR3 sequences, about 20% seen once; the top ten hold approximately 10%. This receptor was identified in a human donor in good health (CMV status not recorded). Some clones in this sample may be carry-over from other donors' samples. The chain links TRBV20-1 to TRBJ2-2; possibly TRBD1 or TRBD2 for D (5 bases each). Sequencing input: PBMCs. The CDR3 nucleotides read TGCAGTGCTAGACAGGCCGGGACCGATACCGGGGAGCTGTTTTTT. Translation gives CSARQAGTDTGELFF.